The subject of this entry is one T cell receptor (beta chain). Its target is unknown. This record comes from a study of T cell repertoires in aging, cancer and after chemotherapy. General study findings and limits: Median generation probability rose over the chemotherapy interval in each cancer cohort, suggesting rebound thymic output.

The template was genomic DNA from peripheral blood, not RNA. After removal of 6 bases from V and 6 bases from J, the junction contained 8 bases not matched to a gene. This CDR3 is built from 14 residues. CDR1 and CDR2 from the germline V gene are MNHNY and SVGAGI (reference sequence). Multiplex touch-down PCR with TRB-A/B primers amplified rearranged V-D-J TRB sequences. TCRdb used MiXCR to reprocess the multiplex PCR reads, holding one entry per CDR3 protein. This sample carries 15,000 or so distinct CDR3 sequences, about 20% of them seen once, and the ten largest clones take less than 7.5%. The chain uses TRBV6-6 and TRBJ1-1, with 9 bases aligning to TRBD1. The sequenced sample was blood. This TCR came from a human donor in good health. CDR3 protein: CASSRTGVVAEAFF. CDR3 bases: TGTGCCAGCAGCCGGACAGGGGTCGTAGCTGAAGCTTTCTTT.